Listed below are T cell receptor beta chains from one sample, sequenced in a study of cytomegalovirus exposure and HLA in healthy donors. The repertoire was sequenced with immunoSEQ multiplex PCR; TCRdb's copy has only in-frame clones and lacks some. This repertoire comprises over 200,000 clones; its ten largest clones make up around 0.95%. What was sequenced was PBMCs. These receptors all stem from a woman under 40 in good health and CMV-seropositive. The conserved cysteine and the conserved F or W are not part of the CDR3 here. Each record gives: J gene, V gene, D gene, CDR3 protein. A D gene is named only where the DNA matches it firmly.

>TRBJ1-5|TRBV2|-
ASSEGAPGRNQPQH
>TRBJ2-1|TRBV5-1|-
ASSSTVSGNEQF
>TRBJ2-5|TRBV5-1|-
ASSLAVPDQETQY
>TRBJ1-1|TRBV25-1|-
ASSGYTDEAF
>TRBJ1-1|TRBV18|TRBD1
ASSSTPPRQGGEAF
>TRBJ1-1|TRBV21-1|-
ASSTRTLFYTEAF
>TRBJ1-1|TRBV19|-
ASTSRGTEAF
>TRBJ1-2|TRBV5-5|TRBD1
ASSSRGQGAHYGYT
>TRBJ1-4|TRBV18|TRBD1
ASSLTGEEKLF
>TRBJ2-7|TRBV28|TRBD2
ASGNPGGNYEQY
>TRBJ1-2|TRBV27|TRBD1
ASSADGFTGGEVGYT
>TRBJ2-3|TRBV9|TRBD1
ASSGTGTV
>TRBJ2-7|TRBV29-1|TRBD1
SVGPLQGAAYEQY
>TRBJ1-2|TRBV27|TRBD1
ASRAAGGRGLEYGYT
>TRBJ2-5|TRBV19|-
ASSNSGGQETQY
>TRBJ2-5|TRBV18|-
ASSPRALQETQY
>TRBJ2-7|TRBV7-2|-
ASTQRGGRYYEQY
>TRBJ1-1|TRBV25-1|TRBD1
ASSQSRTGVSGTEAF